The 28 T cell receptor beta chains below come from one sample, sequenced in a study of T cell repertoires in cytomegalovirus infection (dated by TCRdb to between 2019 and 2020). This sample was sequenced with an Illumina HiSeq 1500. TCRdb reworked the public reads: Q25 trimming with fastp, MiXCR clone assembly, productive beta chains retained. Every distinct CDR3 protein forms one entry, paired with its most common genes and DNA. The sample profile shows about 230,000 distinct CDR3 sequences; under 25% of them were found once. The top ten clones comprise over 15% of the sample. Sequences were obtained from CD8+ T cells from PBMCs. These receptors were obtained from a human donor in good health (CMV status not recorded). Some clones in this sample may be carry-over from other donors' samples.

This clonotype was observed at least ten times. The V call is TRBV4-1, the J call TRBJ2-7; D uncertain. V was cut by 1 base and J by 6 bases, with 13 bases left in between. Germline V gives CDR1 MGHRA, CDR2 YSYEKL. This CDR3 region has 14 residues. CDR3 bases: TGCGCCAGCAGCCAAGTTGACGGGCTGGGCGAGCAGTACTTC. It codes for CASSQVDGLGEQYF.

This clonotype occurred a few times. The V gene is TRBV5-6, the J gene TRBJ2-3; D gene ambiguous. V was cut by 2 bases and J by 6 bases, with 10 bases left in between. The CDR3 is 13 amino acids. CDR1 SGHDT and CDR2 YYEEEE come from the germline V gene. DNA for the CDR3: TGTGCCAGCAGCTTTGGCATCTCGGATACGCAGTATTTT. Residues: CASSFGISDTQYF.

The rearrangement links TRBV6-1 to TRBJ1-4; tentatively, D is TRBD1 (5 bases). The CDR3 runs to 15 residues. The V end lost 5 bases, the J end lost 5 bases, and 15 bases lay between the germline ends. CDR1 is MNHNS and CDR2 is SASEGT in the germline V gene. CDR3 DNA sequence: TGTGCCAGCAGTTTACAGGTCTGGCCCAATGAAAAACTGTTTTTT. Protein: CASSLQVWPNEKLFF.

This clonotype has at least ten counts. The chain combines TRBV7-9 with TRBJ1-1, with 7 bases fitting TRBD1. CDR3 length: 16 amino acids. Germline V lookup: CDR1 SEHNR, CDR2 FQNEAQ (reference sequence). Trimming took 5 bases from V and 4 from J; bases not matched to a gene: 13. CDR3 DNA sequence: TGTGCCAGCAGCCCGGTGGGGGGACAGCTGGGCACTGAAGCTTTCTTT. Its protein product is CASSPVGGQLGTEAFF.

The table lists this clonotype with many counts. The chain carries TRBV7-9 and TRBJ2-7, with unresolved D. There are 14 residues in the CDR3. Germline V lookup: CDR1 SEHNR, CDR2 FQNEAQ (reference sequence). V was clipped by 4 bases and J by 3 bases, with 13 bases between them. The CDR3 loop is CASSSDPKSYEQYF. CDR3 in DNA: TGTGCCAGCAGCTCAGATCCAAAGAGCTACGAGCAGTACTTC.

The sample holds many counts of this clonotype. The chain couples TRBV6-1 to TRBJ1-1; 8 nucleotides agree with TRBD1. Trimming removed 5 bases from V and 6 bases from J; junction bases left unmatched: 11. CDR1 is MNHNS, CDR2 SASEGT, per germline. The CDR3 consists of 15 residues. CDR3 amino acids: CASSWRTGSIAEAFF. The CDR3 DNA is TGTGCCAGCAGTTGGCGGACAGGGTCGATCGCTGAAGCTTTCTTT.

This clonotype was counted only a few times. The V and J genes are TRBV12-3 or TRBV12-4 and TRBJ2-5, with D perhaps matching TRBD1 (5 bases). V lost 3 bases to trimming and J lost 6 bases, with 11 bases between them. CDR3 length equals 13 residues. The CDR3 loop reads CASSLQGAKTQYF. DNA for the CDR3: TGTGCCAGCAGTTTGCAGGGCGCGAAGACCCAGTACTTC.

V is TRBV20-1 and J is TRBJ2-5, with D hard to call. The CDR3 sequence is 12 residues long. Trimming stripped 0 bases from V and 7 bases from J, with 9 bases between. Germline V gene lookup returns CDR1 DFQATT and CDR2 SNEGSKA (reference sequence). The CDR3 loop reads CSAREALGTQYF. As DNA, the CDR3 is TGCAGTGCTAGAGAAGCTTTAGGGACCCAGTACTTC.

This clonotype has more than one count but fewer than ten. The chain carries TRBV19 and TRBJ2-1; 9 bases align to TRBD1. The CDR3 is made up of 14 amino acids. The germline gives CDR1 LNHDA, CDR2 SQIVND (reference sequence). The ends lost 6 bases at V and 5 bases at J; junction bases unmatched: 5. CDR3 residues: CASRGTGSHNEQFF. In DNA, the CDR3 is TGTGCCAGTAGGGGGACAGGGTCCCACAATGAGCAGTTCTTC.

This chain joins TRBV24-1 and TRBJ2-1; the D gene is possibly TRBD1 (6 bases). Germline values: CDR1 KGHDR, CDR2 SFDVKD. V dropped 3 bases and J dropped 8 bases, with 10 bases sitting between them. The CDR3 consists of 13 residues. The DNA for the CDR3 is TGTGCCACCAGTGATCTCAGGGGCGATGAGCAGTTCTTC. Protein sequence: CATSDLRGDEQFF.

The J gene is TRBJ1-1, the V gene TRBV7-2; D is perhaps TRBD1 (5 bases). The CDR3 runs 16 residues. CDR1 is SGHTA, CDR2 FQGNSA, per germline. Trimming left V 7 bases short and J 5 bases short, with 23 bases between. CDR3 nucleotides: TGTGCCAGCACCCTTAGTGGGTATGGGGGGATGACTGAAGCTTTCTTT. Its translation: CASTLSGYGGMTEAFF.

At least ten counts were recorded for this clonotype. The V gene is TRBV30, the J gene TRBJ1-1; D possibly corresponds to TRBD1 (6 bases). Trimming cost V 1 base and J 4 bases, with 10 bases left between them. Germline CDR1 reads GTSNPN; CDR2 reads SVGIG (reference sequence). This CDR3 region has 13 residues. The CDR3, as DNA: TGTGCCTGGAGTGCGCAGGGGTTCACTGAAGCTTTCTTT. It translates to CAWSAQGFTEAFF.

This clonotype was seen ten or more times. The V and J genes are TRBV10-3 and TRBJ1-1; D not certain. Looked up from germline, CDR1 is ENHRY and CDR2 is SYGVKD. V lost 3 bases and J lost 4, with 12 bases in between. There are 14 residues in the CDR3. In nucleotides, the CDR3 is TGTGCCATCAGTGACCCCCGATTGAGCACTGAAGCTTTCTTT. It specifies CAISDPRLSTEAFF.

This clonotype was picked up a small number of times. The CDR3 reads CASSYFPGIETQYF. In DNA, the CDR3 is TGTGCCAGCAGTTACTTCCCCGGGATCGAGACCCAGTACTTC. J is TRBJ2-5 and V is TRBV6-2 or TRBV6-3; D perhaps matches TRBD2 (5 bases). V lost 1 base, J lost 5 bases, and 11 bases lay in between. The V gene's germline CDR1 is MNHEY and CDR2 SVGEGT. The CDR3 is 14 residues long.

As regards this clonotype: A single base separates this from a much larger clone, so it may be a read error. The chain couples TRBV7-6 to TRBJ1-6, with D uncertain. Deletions cut 2 bases from V and 7 bases from J, with 12 bases between. The V gene's germline CDR1 is SGHVS and CDR2 FNYEAQ. The CDR3 totals 15 residues. The CDR3 is CASSLRLRLNSPLHF. The CDR3 DNA sequence: TGTGCCAGCAGCTTAAGGTTGAGGTTAAATTCACCCCTCCACTTT.

The table lists this clonotype with a few counts. The CDR3 DNA follows: TGTGCCAGCAGTGAAGCCCCACTAGCGGGGGGGGTTGGCACAGATACGCAGTATTTT. Amino acid sequence: CASSEAPLAGGVGTDTQYF. The gene calls are TRBV2 and TRBJ2-3, with TRBD2 matching 13 bases. Per the germline V gene, CDR1 is SNHLY and CDR2 is FYNNEI. This CDR3 is built from 19 residues. Trimming cost V 0 bases and J 1 base; bases outside gene matches: 7.

This clonotype came up a few times. The chain couples TRBV19 to TRBJ2-7, with no clear D. The CDR3 contains 11 residues. V was trimmed by 4 bases and J by 10 bases, leaving 11 bases between them. Germline loops: CDR1 LNHDA, CDR2 SQIVND (reference sequence). The CDR3 protein is CASSTGYVQYF. As DNA, the CDR3 is TGTGCCAGTAGTACGGGCTACGTCCAGTACTTC.

The genes are TRBV4-1 and TRBJ1-2; TRBD1 agrees at 7 bases. The CDR3 runs to 15 residues. Germline V gene data show CDR1 as MGHRA and CDR2 as YSYEKL. V shed 3 bases, J shed 0 bases, and the junction held 4 bases outside the gene matches. CDR3 DNA sequence: TGCGCCAGCAGCCAGGGACAGCCTTCTAACTATGGCTACACCTTC. Its translation is CASSQGQPSNYGYTF.

The chain is built from TRBV7-9 and TRBJ2-2; perhaps TRBD1 as D (5 bases). V was trimmed by 0 bases and J by 4 bases, leaving 9 bases between them. This CDR3 contains 15 residues. Germline V lookup: CDR1 SEHNR, CDR2 FQNEAQ (reference sequence). The CDR3 here is CASSLAQGVTGELFF. The CDR3 DNA reads TGTGCCAGCAGCTTAGCCCAGGGCGTCACCGGGGAGCTGTTTTTT.

This clonotype appeared a few times. CDR3 region: CASAGTSGERELFF. The CDR3 DNA is TGTGCCAGCGCCGGGACTAGCGGGGAAAGGGAGCTGTTTTTT. The chain joins TRBV14 to TRBJ2-2; 13 positions agree with TRBD2. The V gene end was trimmed by 8 bases and the J gene end by 9 bases; junction bases not matched to a gene: 6. CDR3 length: 14 amino acids. Germline CDR1 and CDR2: SGHDN and FVKESK.

This clonotype was recorded many times. CDR3 residues: CASSFLFYEQYF. The CDR3 DNA sequence: TGTGCCAGCAGCTTTCTCTTCTACGAGCAGTACTTC. V gene TRBV5-4 combines with J gene TRBJ2-7, with D hard to call. There are 12 residues in the CDR3. V gave up 2 bases and J gave up 3 bases, with 6 bases separating them. Germline V gene data show CDR1 as SGHNT and CDR2 as YYREEE (reference sequence).

Within the sample, this clonotype is medium-sized. For the CDR3, the DNA is TGTGCCAGCATCCCTCGGTGGGGGTGGGGTCAGCCCCAGCATTTT. Residues: CASIPRWGWGQPQHF. This chain joins TRBV28 and TRBJ1-5; TRBD1 is a possible D gene (5 bases). The V end was cut by 7 bases, the J end by 6 bases, with 19 bases between. CDR1 and CDR2 from the germline V gene are MDHEN and SYDVKM. This CDR3 contains 15 residues.

The table lists this clonotype with a few counts. The rearrangement links TRBV12-5 to TRBJ1-6, with D possibly being TRBD1 (6 bases). The length of the CDR3 is 15 residues. The germline V gene has CDR1 LGHNT and CDR2 FRNRAP. With 4 bases removed from V and 5 bases from J, the gap between germline ends came to 12 bases. DNA for the CDR3: TGTGCTAGTGGTTCCCCTAGGGGGGATAATTCACCCCTCCACTTT. Translated, it gives CASGSPRGDNSPLHF.

This chain links TRBV7-9 with TRBJ2-7; D call uncertain. Looked up from germline, CDR1 is SEHNR and CDR2 is FQNEAQ (reference sequence). There are 14 residues in the CDR3. V dropped 5 bases and J dropped 3 bases, with 14 bases sitting between them. As DNA, the CDR3 is TGTGCCAGCAGCCCACCGGACCAAAGCTACGAGCAGTACTTC. As protein: CASSPPDQSYEQYF. Full variable domain (remainder filled in from reference TRBV7-9 and TRBJ2-7): DTGVSQNPRHKITKRGQNVTFRCDPISEHNRLYWYRQTLGQGPEFLTYFQNEAQLEKSRLLSDRFSAERPKGSFSTLEIQRTEQGDSAMYLCASSPPDQSYEQYFGPGTRLTVT.

The chain recombines TRBV19 with TRBJ2-7; D remains unclear. Germline V CDR1 and CDR2: LNHDA, SQIVND (reference sequence). Trimming removed 3 bases at V and 2 bases at J, with 8 bases between. CDR3 length: 13 amino acids. Here the CDR3 DNA reads TGTGCCAGTAGTATGGCAGCCCCCTACGAGCAGTACTTC. Its translation is CASSMAAPYEQYF.

This clonotype was counted only a few times. V gene TRBV12-3 or TRBV12-4 combines with J gene TRBJ2-1; D remains unclear. The V and J ends lost 2 bases and 9 bases respectively, with 8 bases between them. The CDR3 consists of 12 residues. CDR3 residues: CASSLNGVEQFF. DNA of the CDR3: TGTGCCAGCAGTTTAAATGGGGTTGAGCAGTTCTTC.

The chain links TRBV2 to TRBJ2-5; 11 bases map to TRBD1. Germline CDR1 and CDR2: SNHLY and FYNNEI. CDR3 size: 13 residues. J was trimmed by 5 bases and V by 5 bases; bases with no gene match: 1. CDR3 nucleotides: TGTGCCAGCAGTTGGACAGGGGGCGAGACCCAGTACTTC. Protein product: CASSWTGGETQYF.

This clonotype has ten or more counts. The chain employs TRBV7-9 and TRBJ1-2; D call uncertain. This CDR3 region has 13 residues. Germline assignment: CDR1 SEHNR and CDR2 FQNEAQ (reference sequence). V was clipped by 1 base and J by 2 bases, with 5 bases between them. CDR3 amino acids: CASSLVENYGYTF. The CDR3 nucleotides are TGTGCCAGCAGCTTAGTAGAGAACTATGGCTACACCTTC.